The 8 T cell receptor beta chains below were found in one sample sequenced in a study of shared clonotypes between healthy human individuals. The data were produced by immunoSEQ multiplex PCR, yet TCRdb's version contains in-frame clones alone and is incomplete. In the table there are 2 million to 2.5 million clones, roughly 95% of which are singletons. The sample comprised naive CD4+ T cells sorted from blood. Subset indicated: CD45RA+ positively selected. Source of these receptors: a young man in good health.

Points on this clone: The sample holds other DNA sequences that translate to the same CDR3. The chain is built from TRBV30 and TRBJ2-2, with D unclear. This CDR3 has 11 residues. V shed 0 bases and J shed 8 bases, with 4 bases lying between them. Germline-derived CDR1 and CDR2 are GTSNPN and SVGIG (reference sequence). As DNA, the CDR3 is TGTGCCTGGAGTGTAGTAGGGGAGCTGTTTTTT. It translates to CAWSVVGELFF.

V and J are TRBV9 and TRBJ2-7, with TRBD2 as a possible D gene (6 bases). Trimming cost V 0 bases and J 3 bases, with 13 bases left between them. This CDR3 comprises 15 residues. Germline V lookup: CDR1 SGDLS, CDR2 YYNGEE. In DNA form, the CDR3 reads TGTGCCAGCAGCGTAGTTCCGGGGGAAAACTACGAGCAGTACTTC. It specifies CASSVVPGENYEQYF. The full variable domain, with the rest looked up from reference TRBV9 and TRBJ2-7, is DSGVTQTPKHLITATGQRVTLRCSPRSGDLSVYWYQQSLDQGLQFLIQYYNGEERAKGNILERFSAQQFPDLHSELNLSSLELGDSALYFCASSVVPGENYEQYFGPGTRLTVT.

The chain employs TRBV6-4 and TRBJ2-7; tentative D call: TRBD2 (6 bases). CDR1 and CDR2 from the germline V gene are MRHNA and SNTAGT. V shed 3 bases and J shed 7 bases, with 13 bases lying between them. This CDR3 is 13 amino acids long. The CDR3, as DNA: TGTGCCAGCAGTGATAACGGTCGGGGGGAGCAGTACTTC. Protein product: CASSDNGRGEQYF.

V gene TRBV13 combines with J gene TRBJ1-2, with D unclear. The V end lost 3 bases, the J end lost 3 bases, and 5 bases lay between the germline ends. Germline V lookup: CDR1 PRHDT, CDR2 FYEKMQ (reference sequence). The CDR3 spans 12 residues. CDR3 coding DNA: TGTGCCAGCAGCTTTTTGGACTATGGCTACACCTTC. Its protein is CASSFLDYGYTF.

Remarks on this clone: Other nucleotide sequences in the sample specify the same CDR3. V gene TRBV30 combines with J gene TRBJ1-1; D gene uncertain. The V gene's germline CDR1 is GTSNPN and CDR2 SVGIG (reference sequence). The CDR3 runs 11 residues. Trimming pared 2 bases from V and 5 bases from J, leaving 6 bases between. CDR3 bases: TGTGCCTGGAGTCGGGGTACTGAAGCTTTCTTT. The encoded protein is CAWSRGTEAFF.

The chain employs TRBV10-3 and TRBJ1-3, with D unresolved. The CDR3 totals 16 residues. Germline V gene sequence: CDR1 ENHRY, CDR2 SYGVKD. V shed 3 bases and J shed 0 bases, with 12 bases lying between them. CDR3 bases: TGTGCCATCAGTGAAATAGACCCAAGCTCTGGAAACACCATATATTTT. It encodes CAISEIDPSSGNTIYF.

The chain links TRBV19 to TRBJ1-2, with TRBD1 as a possible D gene (5 bases). The CDR3 length is 17 residues. CDR1 is LNHDA and CDR2 is SQIVND in the germline V gene (reference sequence). V lost 6 bases, J lost 1 base, and 21 bases lay in between. The DNA for the CDR3 is TGTGCCAGTAGGGGACCCCCAGCCCCGGGGGTTAACTATGGCTACACCTTC. Residues: CASRGPPAPGVNYGYTF.

This chain uses TRBV18 with TRBJ2-1; D call uncertain. Germline V lookup: CDR1 KGHSH, CDR2 LQKENI. Trimming shortened V by 3 bases and J by 0 bases, and 12 bases separated the two germline ends. This CDR3 is 16 amino acids long. The CDR3 sequence is CASSPEGKSSYNEQFF. Here the CDR3 DNA reads TGTGCCAGCTCACCTGAAGGCAAGAGCTCCTACAATGAGCAGTTCTTC.